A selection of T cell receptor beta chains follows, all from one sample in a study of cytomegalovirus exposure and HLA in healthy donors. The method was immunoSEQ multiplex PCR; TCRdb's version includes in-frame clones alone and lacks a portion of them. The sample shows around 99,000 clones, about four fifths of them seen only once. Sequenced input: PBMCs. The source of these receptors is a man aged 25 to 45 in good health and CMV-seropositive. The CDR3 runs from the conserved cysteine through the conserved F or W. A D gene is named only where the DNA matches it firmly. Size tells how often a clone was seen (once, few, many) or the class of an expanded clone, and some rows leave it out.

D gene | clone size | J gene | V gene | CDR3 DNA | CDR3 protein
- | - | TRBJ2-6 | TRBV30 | TGTGCCTGGAGTGACGGACGGATCTCTGGGGCCAACGGCCTGACTTTC | CAWSDGRISGANGLTF
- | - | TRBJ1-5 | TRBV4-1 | TGCGCCAGCAGCCAAGAACAGAGTATCAATCAGCCCCAGCATTTT | CASSQEQSINQPQHF
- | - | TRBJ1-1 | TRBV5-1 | TGCGCCAGCAGCTTGCCCCGACAGGACGGGAACACTGAAGCTTTCTTT | CASSLPRQDGNTEAFF
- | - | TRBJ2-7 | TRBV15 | TGTGCCACCAGCAGAGAAAAAGAGTCCTACGAGCAGTACTTC | CATSREKESYEQYF
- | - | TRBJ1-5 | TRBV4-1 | TGCGCCAGCAGCCAAATTGGGCAGACCAATCAGCCCCAGCATTTT | CASSQIGQTNQPQHF
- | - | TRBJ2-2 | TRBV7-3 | TGTGCCAGCAGCCGGGACATGAACACCGGGGAGCTGTTTTTT | CASSRDMNTGELFF
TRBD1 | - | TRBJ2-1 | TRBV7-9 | TGTTCCAGCAGCTTGATGGGACAGGGTCTTAACGAGCAGTTCTTC | CSSSLMGQGLNEQFF
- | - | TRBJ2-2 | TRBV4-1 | TGCGCCAGCAGCCAAGAAATTCGGCGGTCCGGGAAGCTGTTTTTT | CASSQEIRRSGKLFF
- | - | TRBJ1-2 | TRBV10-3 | TGTGCCATCAGTGAGCCAGGCCACTATGGCTACACCTTC | CAISEPGHYGYTF
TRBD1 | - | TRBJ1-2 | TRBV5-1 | TGCGCCAGCACCGGGACAGGGCGGGATGGCTACACCTTC | CASTGTGRDGYTF
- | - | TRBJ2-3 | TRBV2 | TGTGCCAGCAGGGCCGGCGGTACAGATACGCAGTATTTT | CASRAGGTDTQYF
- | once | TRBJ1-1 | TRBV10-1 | TGCGCCAGCAGTGACTTGGGCAGCACGAACACTGAAGCTTTCTTT | CASSDLGSTNTEAFF
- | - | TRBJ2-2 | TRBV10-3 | TGTGCCATCAGTGGTGGATCCCTAAACAGGGTTGACACCGGGGAGCTGTTTTTT | CAISGGSLNRVDTGELFF
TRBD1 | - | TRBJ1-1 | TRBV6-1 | TGTGCCAGCAGTGGGATTTCGACAGGGGGGATTGTAGCTTTCTTT | CASSGISTGGIVAFF
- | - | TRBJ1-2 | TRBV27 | TGTGCCAGCAGACCCCGTGGACAGATCGGCTATGGCTACACCTTC | CASRPRGQIGYGYTF
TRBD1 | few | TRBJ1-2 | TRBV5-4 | TGTGCCAGCAGCCAAGACAGGGTTCGGGGCTACACCTTC | CASSQDRVRGYTF
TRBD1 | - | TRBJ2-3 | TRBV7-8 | TGTGCCAGCAGCCCCGGGACAGGGTCAGATACGCAGTATTTT | CASSPGTGSDTQYF
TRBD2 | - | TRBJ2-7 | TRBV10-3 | TGTGCCATCCTTGATAGCGGGGGAACCTACGAGCAGTACTTC | CAILDSGGTYEQYF
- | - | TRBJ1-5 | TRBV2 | TGTGCCAGCAGTGAAGCCGTTTCTCCTAGCAATCAGCCCCAGCATTTT | CASSEAVSPSNQPQHF
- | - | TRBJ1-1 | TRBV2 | TGTGCCAGCACTGACAGGAACACTGAAGCTTTCTTT | CASTDRNTEAFF
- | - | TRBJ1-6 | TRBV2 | TGTGCCAGCGGCCCAGGAATGAACCTTAATTCACCCCTCCACTTT | CASGPGMNLNSPLHF
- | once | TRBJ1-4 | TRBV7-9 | TGTTCCAGCAGCTTCGTACAGGGAGTTCATGAAAAACTGTTTTTT | CSSSFVQGVHEKLFF
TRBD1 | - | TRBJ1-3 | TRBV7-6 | TGTGCCAGCAGCGGAAACAGGGGCGCTGGAAACACCATATATTTT | CASSGNRGAGNTIYF
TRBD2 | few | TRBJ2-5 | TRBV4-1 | TGCGCCAGCAGCCAAAACGGACTAGCGGGGTTCCAAGAGACCCAGTACTTC | CASSQNGLAGFQETQYF
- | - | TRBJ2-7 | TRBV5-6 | TGTGCCAGCAGCTTGGGCGGACAGAGTCGACCAACCTACGAGCAGTACTTC | CASSLGGQSRPTYEQYF
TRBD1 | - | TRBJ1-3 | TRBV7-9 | TGTGCCAGCCGCGGTTCCGGGACAGCTGGAAACACCATATATTTT | CASRGSGTAGNTIYF
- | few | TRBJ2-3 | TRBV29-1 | TGCAGCGTTGAGTATAGCGGCACAGATACGCAGTATTTT | CSVEYSGTDTQYF
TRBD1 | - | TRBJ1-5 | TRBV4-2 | TGTGCCAGCAGCCAAGGTTCCGGGACAGGAGGCGGTAGCAATCAGCCCCAGCATTTT | CASSQGSGTGGGSNQPQHF
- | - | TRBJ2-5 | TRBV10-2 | TGCGCCAGCAGTGAGTCGCAGGAGACCCAGTACTTC | CASSESQETQYF
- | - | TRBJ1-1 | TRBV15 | TGTGCCACCAGCAGAGATCCCCTAGCTGAAGCTTTCTTT | CATSRDPLAEAFF
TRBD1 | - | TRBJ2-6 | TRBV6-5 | TGTGCCAGCAGCACAGGGGCGGGGGCCAACGTCCTGACTTTC | CASSTGAGANVLTF
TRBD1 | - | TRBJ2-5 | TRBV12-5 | TGTGCTAGTGGTCTCAACAGGGGTGAGACCCAGTACTTC | CASGLNRGETQYF
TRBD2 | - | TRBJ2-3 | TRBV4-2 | TGTGCCAGCAGCCAAGGATTAGCGGGGGGGTTAGATACGCAGTATTTT | CASSQGLAGGLDTQYF
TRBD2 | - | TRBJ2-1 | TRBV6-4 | TGTGCCAGCCGGGGGGACTCTTACAATGAGCAGTTCTTC | CASRGDSYNEQFF
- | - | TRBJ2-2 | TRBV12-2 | TGTGCAAGTCGCTTAGAGAGCGGGGGGGCATTTCCCGGGGAGCTGTTTTTT | CASRLESGGAFPGELFF
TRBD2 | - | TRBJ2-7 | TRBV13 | TGTGCCAGCACCCTACTAGCGGGGGTTCACGAGCAGTACTTC | CASTLLAGVHEQYF
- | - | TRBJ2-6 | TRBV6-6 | TGTGCCAGCAGTTACGAAGGGGCCAACGGCCTGACTTTC | CASSYEGANGLTF
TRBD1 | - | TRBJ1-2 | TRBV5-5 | TGTGCCAGCAGCTTCCGGGACAGGGTAGATGGCTACACCTTC | CASSFRDRVDGYTF
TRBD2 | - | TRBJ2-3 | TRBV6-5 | TGTGCCAGCAGTTATGGTAGCGGGGGGGCCCCAGATACGCAGTATTTT | CASSYGSGGAPDTQYF
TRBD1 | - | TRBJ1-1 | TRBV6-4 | TGTGCCAGCAGTGCAGGGGACAGCACTGAAGCTTTCTTT | CASSAGDSTEAFF
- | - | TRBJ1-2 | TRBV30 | TGTGCCTGGAGTGTCACTCAGGGGCTCTATGGCTACACCTTC | CAWSVTQGLYGYTF
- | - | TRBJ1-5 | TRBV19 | TGTGCCAGTAGTCAGGGACAAGGGCAGCCCCAGCATTTT | CASSQGQGQPQHF
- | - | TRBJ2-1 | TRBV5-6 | TGTGCCAGCAGCTGGTATGGGGCGGCAGAGAAAAATGAGCAGTTCTTC | CASSWYGAAEKNEQFF
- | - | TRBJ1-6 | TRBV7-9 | TGTTCCAGCAGCTTAGACGGCCCTCAGAGGTTACTTCTACCACCCCTCCACTTT | CSSSLDGPQRLLLPPLHF
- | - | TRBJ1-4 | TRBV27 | TGTGCCAGCAGTCGCCCCGGGTCTGAAAAACTGTTTTTT | CASSRPGSEKLFF